The rows below give T cell receptor beta chains drawn from one sample of a study of cytomegalovirus exposure and HLA in healthy donors. The protocol was immunoSEQ multiplex PCR, while the TCRdb copy is restricted to in-frame clones and leaves out a portion. The sample lists some 65,000 clones, around 62% seen once, with 2.8% in the top ten. Sample: PBMCs. Receptor source: a man under 40 in good health and CMV-seronegative. Both conserved end residues are part of each CDR3. Each record gives: CDR3 DNA, CDR3 protein, D gene, J gene, V gene, clone size. The D gene is left open where the match is weak. Size is stated for part of the rows, as once, few or many counts, or as a class when the clone is expanded.

CDR3 DNA: TGTGCCAGCAGCTTAGATCTAGCCAACACCATATATTTT; CDR3 protein: CASSLDLANTIYF; D gene: NA; J gene: TRBJ1-3; V gene: TRBV11-2; clone size: NA
CDR3 DNA: TGTGCCAGCAGTGAATGGTGGGACAGTTATTCACCCCTCCACTTT; CDR3 protein: CASSEWWDSYSPLHF; D gene: TRBD1; J gene: TRBJ1-6; V gene: TRBV6-1; clone size: NA
CDR3 DNA: TGTGCCAGCAGCATAGTAGCAAACAGGGGTGAAAAACTGTTTTTT; CDR3 protein: CASSIVANRGEKLFF; D gene: TRBD1; J gene: TRBJ1-4; V gene: TRBV7-2; clone size: few
CDR3 DNA: TGTGCCAGCAGCGTAGAAGACAGGGGCACCGGGGAGCTGTTTTTT; CDR3 protein: CASSVEDRGTGELFF; D gene: TRBD1; J gene: TRBJ2-2; V gene: TRBV9; clone size: NA
CDR3 DNA: TGTGCCAGCAGCGCGGGGACAGGGGTGAACACTGAAGCTTTCTTT; CDR3 protein: CASSAGTGVNTEAFF; D gene: TRBD1; J gene: TRBJ1-1; V gene: TRBV5-6; clone size: NA
CDR3 DNA: TGTGCCAGCGCCGCCTCCAGGGGGCGCGGAGGGGAGGAGACCCAGTACTTC; CDR3 protein: CASAASRGRGGEETQYF; D gene: TRBD1; J gene: TRBJ2-5; V gene: TRBV25-1; clone size: NA
CDR3 DNA: TGTGCCAGCAGCTTAGTACAGCATTATAATTCACCCCTCCACTTT; CDR3 protein: CASSLVQHYNSPLHF; D gene: NA; J gene: TRBJ1-6; V gene: TRBV11-2; clone size: NA
CDR3 DNA: TGTGCCAGCAGTTACCAGGCTTCGAACACTGAAGCTTTCTTT; CDR3 protein: CASSYQASNTEAFF; D gene: NA; J gene: TRBJ1-1; V gene: TRBV6-5; clone size: NA
CDR3 DNA: TGTGCCAGCAGTTACTCGGCGACAGATCTCCTCCACTTT; CDR3 protein: CASSYSATDLLHF; D gene: NA; J gene: TRBJ1-6; V gene: TRBV6-5; clone size: few
CDR3 DNA: TGTGCCAGCAGCGTAACAGGGCAAACAGATACGCAGTATTTT; CDR3 protein: CASSVTGQTDTQYF; D gene: NA; J gene: TRBJ2-3; V gene: TRBV9; clone size: NA
CDR3 DNA: TGTGCCAGCAGCCCCCGGACAGGGGGTAATCAGCCCCAGCATTTT; CDR3 protein: CASSPRTGGNQPQHF; D gene: TRBD1; J gene: TRBJ1-5; V gene: TRBV7-6; clone size: NA
CDR3 DNA: TGCGCCAGCAGCTTGGCCGTTCGGGATGAGCAGTTCTTC; CDR3 protein: CASSLAVRDEQFF; D gene: NA; J gene: TRBJ2-1; V gene: TRBV5-1; clone size: NA
CDR3 DNA: TGTGCCAGCAGTCGGGGAGGGGGGGAGACCCAGTACTTC; CDR3 protein: CASSRGGGETQYF; D gene: NA; J gene: TRBJ2-5; V gene: TRBV2; clone size: few
CDR3 DNA: TGTGCCAGCAGTGAAGCCCCCCCAAACAGTAATAACTATGGCTACACCTTC; CDR3 protein: CASSEAPPNSNNYGYTF; D gene: NA; J gene: TRBJ1-2; V gene: TRBV2; clone size: NA
CDR3 DNA: TGCGCCAGCAGCCAAGACGATGGGGCTGAGCAGTACTTC; CDR3 protein: CASSQDDGAEQYF; D gene: NA; J gene: TRBJ2-7; V gene: TRBV4-1; clone size: NA